What follows is one TCR beta chain and its context. Its target is not known. This sample is part of a study of cytomegalovirus exposure and HLA in healthy donors. Study overall: Prior work identified 120 million or so unique TCR beta sequences in 150 million to 200 million T cells. Study-level points and caveats: In a later analysis, a genetic analysis reported fewer productive-TCR N-insertions in an Asian-associated ancestry cluster than the cohort average.

PCR primers comprised 60 Vbeta and 13 Jbeta primers. Profiled with immunoSEQ multiplex PCR; TCRdb holds only in-frame clones, not every one. The sample yields roughly 190,000 clones, over 70% seen once. Trimming shortened V by 1 base and J by 1 base, and 12 bases separated the two germline ends. This CDR3 comprises 16 residues. Germline assignment: CDR1 SGHRS and CDR2 YFSETQ. The V call is TRBV5-1, the J call TRBJ2-4; a weak D match, TRBD1 (7 bases). The sequence derives from a man younger than 45 in good health and CMV-seronegative. Source material: PBMCs. In DNA, the CDR3 is TGCGCCAGCAGCTTGTTGGAGGGACAGGCCAAAAACATTCAGTACTTC. Translation gives CASSLLEGQAKNIQYF.